The 8 T cell receptor beta chains presented below share a single source sample, sequenced in a study of vaccination and CD4 T cells after COVID-19. The antigens for these receptors are not known. Treatment meaning: approximately 11-day PBMC culture with coronavirus spike peptide pools or control peptides (ViraFEST assay). The Oncomine TCR Beta short-read assay generated sequence data from the DNA of cultured CD4+ T cells. TCRdb fed the PCR reads into MiXCR, producing one record per CDR3 protein. The table includes under 15,000 distinct CDR3 sequences, about 50% detected once. Sequenced sample: CD4+ T cells from blood, cultured in vitro. These receptors all come from a human donor who had recovered from COVID-19.

This chain uses TRBV12-3 or TRBV12-4 with TRBJ2-7; TRBD1 or TRBD2 may be the D gene (7 bases each). The CDR3 runs to 13 residues. V was clipped by 6 bases and J by 6 bases, with 15 bases between them. The CDR3 is CASRGTGEGEQYF. DNA for the CDR3: TGTGCCAGCAGGGGTACAGGGGAGGGCGAGCAGTACTTC.

A few counts support this clonotype. The chain combines TRBV27 with TRBJ2-2; 10 positions agree with TRBD2. This CDR3 comprises 19 residues. Germline CDR1 and CDR2: MNHEY and SMNVEV (reference sequence). The V and J ends lost 5 bases and 6 bases, in that order; junction bases with no gene match: 18. The CDR3 DNA sequence: TGTGCCAGCAGTCCTATTAGCGGGAGGTCCCTTCTGAGTCCCGGGGAGCTGTTTTTT. It encodes CASSPISGRSLLSPGELFF.

The rearrangement links TRBV7-2 to TRBJ2-5, with D perhaps TRBD1 (5 bases). Trimming removed 1 base from V and 4 bases from J, with 10 bases in between. The CDR3 is 14 amino acids. Germline-derived CDR1 and CDR2 are SGHTA and FQGNSA. DNA for the CDR3: TGTGCCAGCAGCTTAGGCAGGGCCCCAGAGACCCAGTACTTC. This translates into CASSLGRAPETQYF.

This clonotype was counted a single time. The chain has TRBV18 and TRBJ1-6; 10 bases match TRBD1. CDR3 length equals 17 residues. The germline gives CDR1 KGHSH, CDR2 LQKENI. Trimming at V came to 3 bases and at J to 9 bases, leaving 11 bases not matched to a gene. CDR3: CASSPPGRDRGRSPLHF. The CDR3 region has the DNA TGTGCCAGCTCACCTCCCGGGCGGGACAGGGGACGTTCACCCCTCCACTTT.

The chain couples TRBV28 to TRBJ2-3, with D tentatively TRBD1 or TRBD2 (5 bases each). The CDR3 runs to 13 residues. From germline, CDR1 is MDHEN and CDR2 SYDVKM. The germline V and J ends were trimmed by 8 bases and 3 bases, with 12 bases remaining between them. The DNA of the CDR3 is TGTGCCAGCGGAACAGGAGGTACAGATACGCAGTATTTT. Amino acid sequence: CASGTGGTDTQYF.

The chain uses TRBV20-1 and TRBJ2-5, with D possibly being TRBD2 (5 bases). CDR1 DFQATT and CDR2 SNEGSKA come from the germline V gene (reference sequence). The CDR3 covers 14 residues. The V end was cut by 5 bases, the J end by 0 bases, with 13 bases between. The CDR3, as DNA: TGCAGTGCTTTGGTTCGAGGGAACCAAGAGACCCAGTACTTC. It is translated as CSALVRGNQETQYF.

This chain connects TRBV6-1 to TRBJ2-5, with D tentatively TRBD2 (5 bases). This CDR3 comprises 15 residues. Between the trimmed V and J ends, which lost 6 bases and 5 bases, there was a span of 19 bases. Per the germline V gene, CDR1 is MNHNS and CDR2 is SASEGT. The CDR3 sequence is CASRRTDGGWETQYF. CDR3 in DNA: TGTGCCAGCAGGCGAACGGACGGAGGTTGGGAGACCCAGTACTTC.

The genes are TRBV7-9 and TRBJ2-7, with 7 nucleotides matching TRBD2. The CDR3 loop spans 18 amino acids. Germline CDR1 reads SEHNR; CDR2 reads FQNEAQ (reference sequence). Trimming at V came to 6 bases and at J to 2 bases, leaving 19 bases not matched to a gene. This CDR3 is CASSPGGVRREYTYEQYF. The CDR3 nucleotides are TGTGCCAGCAGTCCCGGAGGGGTTAGGCGGGAGTACACCTACGAGCAGTACTTC. The full variable domain, in which reference TRBV7-9 and TRBJ2-7 provide the parts outside the CDR3, is DTGVSQNPRHKITKRGQNVTFRCDPISEHNRLYWYRQTLGQGPEFLTYFQNEAQLEKSRLLSDRFSAERPKGSFSTLEIQRTEQGDSAMYLCASSPGGVRREYTYEQYFGPGTRLTVT.